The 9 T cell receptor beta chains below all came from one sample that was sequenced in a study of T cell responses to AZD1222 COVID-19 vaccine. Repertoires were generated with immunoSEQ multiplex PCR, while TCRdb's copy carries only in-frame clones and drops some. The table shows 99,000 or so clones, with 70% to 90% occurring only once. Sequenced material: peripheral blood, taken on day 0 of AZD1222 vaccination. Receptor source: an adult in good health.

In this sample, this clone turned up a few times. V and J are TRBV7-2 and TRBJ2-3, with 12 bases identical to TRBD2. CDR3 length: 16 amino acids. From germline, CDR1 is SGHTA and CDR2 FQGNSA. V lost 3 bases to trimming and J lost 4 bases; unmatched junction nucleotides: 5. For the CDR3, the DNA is TGTGCCAGCAGCTTTTCGACTAGCGGGGGTGCAGATACGCAGTATTTT. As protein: CASSFSTSGGADTQYF.

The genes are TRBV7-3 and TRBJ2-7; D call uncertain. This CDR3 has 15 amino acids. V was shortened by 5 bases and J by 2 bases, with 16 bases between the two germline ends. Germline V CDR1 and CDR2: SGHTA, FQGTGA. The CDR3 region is CASSREPATPYEQYF. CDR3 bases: TGTGCCAGCAGCCGTGAACCGGCTACCCCCTACGAGCAGTACTTC. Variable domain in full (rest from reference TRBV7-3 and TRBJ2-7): GAGVSQTPSNKVTEKGKYVELRCDPISGHTALYWYRQSLGQGPEFLIYFQGTGAADDSGLPNDRFFAVRPEGSVSTLKIQRTERGDSAVYLCASSREPATPYEQYFGPGTRLTVT.

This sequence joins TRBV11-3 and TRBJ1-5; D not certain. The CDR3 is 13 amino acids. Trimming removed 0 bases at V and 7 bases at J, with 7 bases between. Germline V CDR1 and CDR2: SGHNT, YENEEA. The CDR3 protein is CASSLDPGQPQHF. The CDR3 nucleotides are TGTGCCAGCAGCTTAGATCCTGGCCAGCCCCAGCATTTT. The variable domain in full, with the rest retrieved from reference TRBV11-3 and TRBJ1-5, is EAGVVQSPRYKIIEKKQPVAFWCNPISGHNTLYWYLQNLGQGPELLIRYENEEAVDDSQLPKDRFSAERLKGVDSTLKIQPAELGDSAVYLCASSLDPGQPQHFGDGTRLSIL.

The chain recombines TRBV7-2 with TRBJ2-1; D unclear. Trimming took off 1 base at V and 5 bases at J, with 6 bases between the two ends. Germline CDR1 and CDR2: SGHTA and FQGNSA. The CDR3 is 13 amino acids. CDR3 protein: CASSLGLNNEQFF. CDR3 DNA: TGTGCCAGCAGCTTAGGACTCAACAATGAGCAGTTCTTC.

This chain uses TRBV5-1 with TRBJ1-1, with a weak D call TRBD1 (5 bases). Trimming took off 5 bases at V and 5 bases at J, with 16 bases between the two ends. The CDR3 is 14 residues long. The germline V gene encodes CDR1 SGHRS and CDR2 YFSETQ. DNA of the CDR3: TGCGCCAGCAGGAGGGACGGGAGTGGAACTGAAGCTTTCTTT. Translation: CASRRDGSGTEAFF.

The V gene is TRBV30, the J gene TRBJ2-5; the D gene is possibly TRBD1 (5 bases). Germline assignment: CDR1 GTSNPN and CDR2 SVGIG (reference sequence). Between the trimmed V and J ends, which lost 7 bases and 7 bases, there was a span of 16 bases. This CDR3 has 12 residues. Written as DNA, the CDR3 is TGTGCCTCCGAAGGGGATGGGGCGACCCAGTACTTC. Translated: CASEGDGATQYF.

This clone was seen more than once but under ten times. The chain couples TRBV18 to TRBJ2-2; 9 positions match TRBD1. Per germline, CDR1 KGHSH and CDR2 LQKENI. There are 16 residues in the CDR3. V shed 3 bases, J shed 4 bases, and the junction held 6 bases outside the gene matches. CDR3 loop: CASSPTMTGGTGELFF. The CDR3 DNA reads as TGTGCCAGCTCACCTACAATGACAGGGGGCACCGGGGAGCTGTTTTTT.

The CDR3 here is CASSQQGTNTEAFF. The CDR3 region has the DNA TGTGCCAGTAGTCAGCAGGGTACGAACACTGAAGCTTTCTTT. V and J are TRBV19 and TRBJ1-1, with a possible D match to TRBD1 (5 bases). The CDR3 contains 14 residues. Germline V gene sequence: CDR1 LNHDA, CDR2 SQIVND (reference sequence). The germline V and J ends were trimmed by 5 bases and 1 base, with 11 bases remaining between them. The variable domain in full, completed from reference TRBV19 and TRBJ1-1, reads DGGITQSPKYLFRKEGQNVTLSCEQNLNHDAMYWYRQDPGQGLRLIYYSQIVNDFQKGDIAEGYSVSREKKESFPLTVTSAQKNPTAFYLCASSQQGTNTEAFFGQGTRLTVV.

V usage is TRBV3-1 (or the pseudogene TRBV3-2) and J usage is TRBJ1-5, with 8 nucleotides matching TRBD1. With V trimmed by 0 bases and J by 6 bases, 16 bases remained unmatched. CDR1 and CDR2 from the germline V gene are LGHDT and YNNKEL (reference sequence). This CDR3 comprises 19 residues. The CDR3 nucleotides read TGTGCCAGCAGCCAAGATGCCCCACAGGGGGGGCGCGACTTTCAGCCCCAGCATTTT. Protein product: CASSQDAPQGGRDFQPQHF.